These T cell receptor beta chains were read from a single sample in a study of circulating CD8 cells and anti-PD-1 response in melanoma. Each CDR3 protein is one row after TCRdb ran MiXCR on the reads. There are 450 to 550 distinct CDR3 sequences in the sample; approximately 7.9% occur only once, and around a third lies in the top ten. The input for sequencing was CD8+ T cells from PBMCs, taken at baseline or after one month of anti-PD-1 therapy (not recorded which). All receptors come from a human donor with melanoma. CDR3s include the opening cysteine and the closing phenylalanine or tryptophan. A D gene is named only where the DNA matches it firmly. Part of the rows lack a size; the others show once, few, many or a class for expanded clones.

abundance: few; d_gene: .; j_gene: TRBJ1-2; v_gene: TRBV7-8; CDR3aa: CASSLGSIEGAYGYTF; CDR3nt: TGTGCCAGCAGCTTAGGGTCGATAGAAGGGGCCTATGGCTACACCTTC
abundance: medium-sized; d_gene: .; j_gene: TRBJ2-3; v_gene: TRBV30; CDR3aa: CAWHSQGKVDTQYF; CDR3nt: TGTGCCTGGCATAGCCAGGGAAAGGTAGATACGCAGTATTTT
abundance: large; d_gene: .; j_gene: TRBJ2-3; v_gene: TRBV29-1; CDR3aa: CSVGTDEHTQYF; CDR3nt: TGCAGCGTTGGGACAGATGAACATACGCAGTATTTT
abundance: medium-sized; d_gene: TRBD1; j_gene: TRBJ2-7; v_gene: TRBV25-1; CDR3aa: CASSVRDREGDEQYF; CDR3nt: TGTGCCAGCAGTGTCCGGGACAGGGAGGGGGACGAGCAGTACTTC
abundance: medium-sized; d_gene: .; j_gene: TRBJ2-2; v_gene: TRBV7-9; CDR3aa: CASSFAVFTGELFF; CDR3nt: TGTGCCAGCAGCTTTGCAGTTTTCACCGGGGAGCTGTTTTTT
abundance: medium-sized; d_gene: TRBD1; j_gene: TRBJ2-7; v_gene: TRBV5-4; CDR3aa: CASSQQGTGAYEQYF; CDR3nt: TGTGCCAGCAGCCAACAAGGGACAGGAGCCTACGAGCAGTACTTC
abundance: large; d_gene: TRBD1; j_gene: TRBJ1-2; v_gene: TRBV27; CDR3aa: CASSHRDSTNYGYTF; CDR3nt: TGTGCCAGCAGCCACCGGGACAGCACTAACTATGGCTACACCTTC
abundance: large; d_gene: .; j_gene: TRBJ2-7; v_gene: TRBV18; CDR3aa: CASSPVRTSYEQYF; CDR3nt: TGTGCCAGCTCACCAGTCCGGACCTCCTACGAGCAGTACTTC
abundance: large; d_gene: TRBD2; j_gene: TRBJ2-7; v_gene: TRBV7-2; CDR3aa: CASSLVSSRAGGRLYEQYF; CDR3nt: TGTGCCAGCAGCTTAGTTTCCTCCCGGGCGGGGGGGAGGCTGTACGAGCAGTACTTC
abundance: .; d_gene: .; j_gene: TRBJ2-1; v_gene: TRBV19; CDR3aa: CASSTALYNVQFF; CDR3nt: TGTGCCAGTAGTACAGCCCTATACAATGTGCAATTCTTC
abundance: large; d_gene: .; j_gene: TRBJ2-1; v_gene: TRBV4-3; CDR3aa: CASSRNGTDNEQFF; CDR3nt: TGCGCCAGCAGCCGTAACGGGACCGACAATGAGCAGTTCTTC
abundance: .; d_gene: TRBD1; j_gene: TRBJ2-7; v_gene: TRBV5-5; CDR3aa: CASSLGTGGNEQYF; CDR3nt: TGTGCCAGCAGCTTGGGGACAGGGGGTAACGAGCAGTACTTC
abundance: large; d_gene: .; j_gene: TRBJ2-4; v_gene: TRBV4-1; CDR3aa: CASSPRVPAVIQYF; CDR3nt: TGCGCCAGCAGCCCCAGGGTGCCGGCGGTCATTCAGTACTTC
abundance: large; d_gene: TRBD2; j_gene: TRBJ2-3; v_gene: TRBV2; CDR3aa: CASSEQRGGLYTQYF; CDR3nt: TGTGCCAGCAGTGAGCAGCGGGGGGGCCTATATACGCAGTATTTT
abundance: medium-sized; d_gene: .; j_gene: TRBJ1-4; v_gene: TRBV20-1; CDR3aa: CSAPGDYNEKLFF; CDR3nt: TGCAGTGCTCCAGGAGACTATAATGAAAAACTGTTTTTT
abundance: large; d_gene: .; j_gene: TRBJ2-7; v_gene: TRBV9; CDR3aa: CASALYGGSSYEQYF; CDR3nt: TGTGCCAGCGCTCTCTACGGAGGGAGCTCCTACGAGCAGTACTTC
abundance: large; d_gene: TRBD1; j_gene: TRBJ2-7; v_gene: TRBV19; CDR3aa: CASTPGQGILYEQYF; CDR3nt: TGTGCCAGTACTCCGGGACAGGGGATCCTCTACGAGCAGTACTTC
abundance: large; d_gene: TRBD1; j_gene: TRBJ1-1; v_gene: TRBV5-5; CDR3aa: CASSHGTGTGKSTEAFF; CDR3nt: TGTGCCAGCAGCCACGGAACCGGGACAGGGAAGTCGACGGAAGCTTTCTTT
abundance: large; d_gene: .; j_gene: TRBJ1-1; v_gene: TRBV10-3; CDR3aa: CAISEIVMGSTEAFF; CDR3nt: TGTGCCATCAGTGAGATAGTTATGGGGAGTACTGAAGCTTTCTTT
abundance: large; d_gene: .; j_gene: TRBJ2-7; v_gene: TRBV9; CDR3aa: CASSVEGAVVNEQYF; CDR3nt: TGTGCCAGCAGCGTGGAAGGGGCGGTGGTAAACGAGCAGTACTTC
abundance: few; d_gene: .; j_gene: TRBJ2-7; v_gene: TRBV27; CDR3aa: CASSFGASYEQYF; CDR3nt: TGTGCCAGCAGTTTTGGGGCGAGCTACGAGCAGTACTTC
abundance: hyperexpanded; d_gene: TRBD1; j_gene: TRBJ2-5; v_gene: TRBV29-1; CDR3aa: CSVPGQIQETQYF; CDR3nt: TGCAGCGTTCCGGGACAGATACAAGAGACCCAGTACTTC
abundance: large; d_gene: .; j_gene: TRBJ2-7; v_gene: TRBV6-6; CDR3aa: CASSYSVATYEQYF; CDR3nt: TGTGCCAGCAGTTACTCGGTAGCTACATACGAGCAGTACTTC
abundance: medium-sized; d_gene: TRBD2; j_gene: TRBJ2-7; v_gene: TRBV6-2/TRBV6-3; CDR3aa: CAILGGEQYF; CDR3nt: TGTGCCATCCTCGGGGGGGAGCAGTACTTC
abundance: medium-sized; d_gene: .; j_gene: TRBJ2-7; v_gene: TRBV7-6; CDR3aa: CASSQNEGREQYF; CDR3nt: TGTGCCAGCAGCCAAAACGAGGGGCGCGAGCAGTACTTC
abundance: medium-sized; d_gene: TRBD1; j_gene: TRBJ1-5; v_gene: TRBV28; CDR3aa: CASRMTGGQPQHF; CDR3nt: TGTGCCAGCAGGATGACAGGGGGCCAGCCCCAGCATTTT
abundance: large; d_gene: .; j_gene: TRBJ2-1; v_gene: TRBV19; CDR3aa: CASSIAALQGAYNEQFF; CDR3nt: TGTGCCAGTAGTATAGCCGCACTTCAGGGAGCCTACAATGAGCAGTTCTTC
abundance: medium-sized; d_gene: TRBD2; j_gene: TRBJ2-5; v_gene: TRBV2; CDR3aa: CASSLKLAGGPPEETQYF; CDR3nt: TGTGCCAGCAGCCTCAAATTAGCGGGGGGGCCTCCGGAGGAGACCCAGTACTTC
abundance: medium-sized; d_gene: .; j_gene: TRBJ1-2; v_gene: TRBV7-2; CDR3aa: CASSLSSTGDSFFYGYTF; CDR3nt: TGTGCCAGCAGCTTATCATCGACGGGGGACTCCTTTTTCTATGGCTACACCTTC
abundance: .; d_gene: .; j_gene: TRBJ1-2; v_gene: TRBV6-1; CDR3aa: CASSEGGRKTNYGYTF; CDR3nt: TGTGCCAGCAGTGAAGGTGGTCGAAAGACTAACTATGGCTACACCTTC
abundance: medium-sized; d_gene: .; j_gene: TRBJ2-7; v_gene: TRBV20-1; CDR3aa: CSAARGPQAGYEQYF; CDR3nt: TGCAGTGCAGCCCGGGGACCCCAGGCCGGCTACGAGCAGTACTTC
abundance: medium-sized; d_gene: .; j_gene: TRBJ2-1; v_gene: TRBV20-1; CDR3aa: CSASPQSYLRYNEQFF; CDR3nt: TGCAGTGCTAGCCCCCAGAGCTACCTCCGCTACAATGAGCAGTTCTTC
abundance: large; d_gene: .; j_gene: TRBJ2-7; v_gene: TRBV20-1; CDR3aa: CSARDLRDLHQYF; CDR3nt: TGCAGTGCTAGAGACCTGCGGGACCTCCACCAGTACTTC
abundance: medium-sized; d_gene: .; j_gene: TRBJ2-2; v_gene: TRBV19; CDR3aa: CASSIGGSGTGELFF; CDR3nt: TGTGCCAGTAGTATCGGGGGATCGGGCACCGGGGAGCTGTTTTTT
abundance: large; d_gene: .; j_gene: TRBJ1-1; v_gene: TRBV12-3/TRBV12-4; CDR3aa: CASSSFGGDEEAFF; CDR3nt: TGTGCCAGCAGTTCTTTCGGAGGGGATGAGGAGGCTTTCTTT
abundance: large; d_gene: .; j_gene: TRBJ2-7; v_gene: TRBV25-1; CDR3aa: CASAISVYEQYF; CDR3nt: TGTGCCAGCGCCATCTCAGTCTACGAGCAGTACTTC
abundance: medium-sized; d_gene: TRBD1; j_gene: TRBJ1-2; v_gene: TRBV30; CDR3aa: CAWTHRGLGYGYTF; CDR3nt: TGTGCCTGGACCCACAGGGGGTTAGGCTATGGCTACACCTTC
abundance: large; d_gene: .; j_gene: TRBJ1-1; v_gene: TRBV7-2; CDR3aa: CASSYRLGNTEAFF; CDR3nt: TGTGCCAGCAGCTACCGGTTGGGGAACACTGAAGCTTTCTTT
abundance: medium-sized; d_gene: TRBD1; j_gene: TRBJ2-5; v_gene: TRBV30; CDR3aa: CAWAQIQGPMETQYF; CDR3nt: TGTGCCTGGGCGCAAATACAGGGGCCGATGGAGACCCAGTACTTC
abundance: medium-sized; d_gene: .; j_gene: TRBJ2-2; v_gene: TRBV30; CDR3aa: CATWGRNTGELFF; CDR3nt: TGTGCCACCTGGGGCAGGAACACCGGGGAGCTGTTTTTT
abundance: medium-sized; d_gene: .; j_gene: TRBJ1-5; v_gene: TRBV19; CDR3aa: CASTGVPGGNQPQHF; CDR3nt: TGTGCCAGTACCGGGGTCCCGGGCGGCAATCAGCCCCAGCATTTT
abundance: large; d_gene: TRBD2; j_gene: TRBJ2-1; v_gene: TRBV7-3; CDR3aa: CASSFSGGEQFF; CDR3nt: TGTGCCAGCAGCTTTAGCGGGGGGGAGCAGTTCTTC
abundance: large; d_gene: .; j_gene: TRBJ2-3; v_gene: TRBV29-1; CDR3aa: CSVEAAGMRSTDTQYF; CDR3nt: TGCAGCGTTGAAGCGGCGGGGATGCGAAGCACAGATACGCAGTATTTT
abundance: large; d_gene: .; j_gene: TRBJ2-7; v_gene: TRBV5-4; CDR3aa: CASSSAGTGAYEQYF; CDR3nt: TGTGCCAGCAGCTCGGCCGGGACCGGGGCCTACGAGCAGTACTTC
abundance: large; d_gene: .; j_gene: TRBJ2-1; v_gene: TRBV19; CDR3aa: CASSGSGANEQFF; CDR3nt: TGTGCCAGTAGCGGGTCGGGGGCCAATGAGCAGTTCTTC